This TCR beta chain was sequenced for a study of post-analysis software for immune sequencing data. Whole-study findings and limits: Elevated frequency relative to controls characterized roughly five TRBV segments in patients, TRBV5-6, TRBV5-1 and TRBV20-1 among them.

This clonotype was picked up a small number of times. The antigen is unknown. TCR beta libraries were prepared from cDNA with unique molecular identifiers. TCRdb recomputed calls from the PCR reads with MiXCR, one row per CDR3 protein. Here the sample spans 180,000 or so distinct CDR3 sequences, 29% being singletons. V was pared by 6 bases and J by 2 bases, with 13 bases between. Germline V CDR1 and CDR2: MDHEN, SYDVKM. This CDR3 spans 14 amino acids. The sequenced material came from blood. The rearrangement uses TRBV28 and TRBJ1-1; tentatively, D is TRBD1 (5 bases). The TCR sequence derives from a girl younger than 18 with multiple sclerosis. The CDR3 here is CASRRQGRNTEAFF. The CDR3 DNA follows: TGTGCCAGCAGGCGTCAGGGTCGCAACACTGAAGCTTTCTTT.